Reported below is one T cell receptor beta chain. The target antigen is unknown. These data are taken from a study of regulatory T cells in long-lasting Graves disease. For TCR beta, libraries came from iRepertoire HTBI primers and Arm-PCR of CDR3 regions. TCRdb reanalysed the multiplex PCR reads using MiXCR and keeps one entry per CDR3 protein. The profile covers about 420,000 distinct CDR3 sequences, with about a quarter appearing a single time and approximately 25% taken by the ten largest. Study observations and caveats: Tissue studied was limited to peripheral blood, excluding thyroid tissue. Graves' patients with persistent disease showed TCR diversity lower than patients newly diagnosed.

Time point given: persistent/refractory GD, antithyroid drugs over 5 years with positive TRAb. From PBMCs, RNA was extracted and then used to make the TCR library. Around 10 milliliters of peripheral blood were drawn into EDTA tubes. This CDR3 has 17 residues. V dropped 7 bases and J dropped 4 bases, with 25 bases sitting between them. The germline CDR1 and CDR2 sequences are MNHNS and SASEGT. Sequenced material: peripheral blood mononuclear cells (PBMCs), taken when the disease was refractory, from a patient treated with antithyroid drugs. V usage is TRBV6-1 and J usage is TRBJ1-2; D not certain. This sequence was found in a female donor with Graves disease. The CDR3 region has the DNA TGTGCCAGCACCCGCGTGTTAGGTGAACGTAAGGGCTATGGCTACACCTTC. Residues: CASTRVLGERKGYGYTF.